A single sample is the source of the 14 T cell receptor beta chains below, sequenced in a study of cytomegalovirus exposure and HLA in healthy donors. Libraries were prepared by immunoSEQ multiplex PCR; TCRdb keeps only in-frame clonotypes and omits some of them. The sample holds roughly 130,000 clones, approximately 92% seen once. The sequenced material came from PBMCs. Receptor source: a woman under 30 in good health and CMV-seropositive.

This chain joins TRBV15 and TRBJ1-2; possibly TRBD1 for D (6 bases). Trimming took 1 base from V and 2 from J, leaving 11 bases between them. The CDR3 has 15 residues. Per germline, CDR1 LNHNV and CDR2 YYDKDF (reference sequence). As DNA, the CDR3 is TGTGCCACCAGCAGAGGTGGGGGCACCAACTATGGCTACACCTTC. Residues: CATSRGGGTNYGYTF.

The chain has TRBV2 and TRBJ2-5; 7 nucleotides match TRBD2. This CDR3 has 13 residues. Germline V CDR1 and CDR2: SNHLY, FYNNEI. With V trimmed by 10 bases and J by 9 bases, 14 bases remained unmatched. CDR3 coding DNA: TGTGCCACCCTACTAGAGGCCGCGGGGGCCCAGTACTTC. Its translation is CATLLEAAGAQYF.

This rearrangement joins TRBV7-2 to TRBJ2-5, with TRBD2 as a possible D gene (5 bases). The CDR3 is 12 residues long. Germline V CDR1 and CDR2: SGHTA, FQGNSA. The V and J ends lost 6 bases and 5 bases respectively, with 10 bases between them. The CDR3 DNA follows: TGTGCCAGCAGGCCCCCGGGGGAGACCCAGTACTTC. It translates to CASRPPGETQYF.

This CDR3 reads CASSRQTGPLEQYF. CDR3 nucleotides: TGTGCCAGCAGCAGACAGACAGGCCCTTTGGAGCAGTACTTC. The chain recombines TRBV7-8 with TRBJ2-7; D is perhaps TRBD1 (6 bases). The CDR3 is 14 amino acids. V was shortened by 5 bases and J by 7 bases, with 18 bases between the two germline ends. Germline V gene sequence: CDR1 SGHVS, CDR2 FQNEAQ.

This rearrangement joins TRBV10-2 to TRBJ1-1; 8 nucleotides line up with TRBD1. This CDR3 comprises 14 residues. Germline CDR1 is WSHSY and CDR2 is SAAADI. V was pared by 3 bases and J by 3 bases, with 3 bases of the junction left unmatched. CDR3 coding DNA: TGCGCCAGCAGTGACGGACAGGGCTACACTGAAGCTTTCTTT. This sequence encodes CASSDGQGYTEAFF.

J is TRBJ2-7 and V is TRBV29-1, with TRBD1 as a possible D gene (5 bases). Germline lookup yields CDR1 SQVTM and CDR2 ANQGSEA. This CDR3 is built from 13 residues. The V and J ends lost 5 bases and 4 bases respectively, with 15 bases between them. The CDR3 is CSVHTGERYEQYF. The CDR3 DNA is TGCAGCGTTCATACAGGTGAACGATACGAGCAGTACTTC.

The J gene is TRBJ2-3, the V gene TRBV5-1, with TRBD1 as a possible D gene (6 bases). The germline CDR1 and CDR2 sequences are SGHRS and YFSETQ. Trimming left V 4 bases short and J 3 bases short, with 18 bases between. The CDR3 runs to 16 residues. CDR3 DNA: TGCGCCAGCAGCAGGGATGCAGGGGTCGGGACAGATACGCAGTATTTT. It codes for CASSRDAGVGTDTQYF.

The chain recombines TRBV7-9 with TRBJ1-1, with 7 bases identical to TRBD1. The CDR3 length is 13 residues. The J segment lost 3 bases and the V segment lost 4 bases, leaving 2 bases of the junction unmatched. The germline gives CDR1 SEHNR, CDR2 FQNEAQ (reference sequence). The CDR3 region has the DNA TGTGCCAGCAGCTCTCAGGGGGACACTGAAGCTTTCTTT. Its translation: CASSSQGDTEAFF.

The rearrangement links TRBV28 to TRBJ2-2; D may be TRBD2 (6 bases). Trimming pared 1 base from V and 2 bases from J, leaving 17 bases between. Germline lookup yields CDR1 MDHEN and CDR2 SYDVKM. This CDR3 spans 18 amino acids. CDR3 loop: CASSLLGAGQKNTGELFF. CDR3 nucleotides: TGTGCCAGCAGTTTATTGGGTGCGGGGCAGAAAAACACCGGGGAGCTGTTTTTT.

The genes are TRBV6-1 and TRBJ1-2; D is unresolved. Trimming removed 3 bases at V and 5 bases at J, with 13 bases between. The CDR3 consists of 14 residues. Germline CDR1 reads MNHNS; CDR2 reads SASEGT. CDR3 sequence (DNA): TGTGCCAGCAGTGACAACAGAGCCTCTTATGGCTACACCTTC. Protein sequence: CASSDNRASYGYTF.

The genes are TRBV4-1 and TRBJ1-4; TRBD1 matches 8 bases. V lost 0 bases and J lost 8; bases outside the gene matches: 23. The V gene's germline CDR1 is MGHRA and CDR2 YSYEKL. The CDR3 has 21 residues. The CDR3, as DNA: TGCGCCAGCAGCCAAGATCCCGGACAGGGAGGAGGGAAGACCATTGTCGAAAAACTGTTTTTT. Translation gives CASSQDPGQGGGKTIVEKLFF.

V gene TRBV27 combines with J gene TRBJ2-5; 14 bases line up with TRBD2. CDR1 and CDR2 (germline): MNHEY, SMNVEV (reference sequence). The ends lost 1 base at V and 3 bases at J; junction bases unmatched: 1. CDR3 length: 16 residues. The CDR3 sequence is CASSLLGLAGEETQYF. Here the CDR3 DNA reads TGTGCCAGCAGTTTATTGGGACTAGCGGGGGAAGAGACCCAGTACTTC.

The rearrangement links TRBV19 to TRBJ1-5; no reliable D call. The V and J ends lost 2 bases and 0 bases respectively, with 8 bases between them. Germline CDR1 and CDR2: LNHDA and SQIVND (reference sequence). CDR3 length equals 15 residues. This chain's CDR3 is CASSITVNSNQPQHF. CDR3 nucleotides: TGTGCCAGTAGTATAACAGTGAATAGCAATCAGCCCCAGCATTTT. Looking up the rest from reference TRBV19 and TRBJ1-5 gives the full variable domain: DGGITQSPKYLFRKEGQNVTLSCEQNLNHDAMYWYRQDPGQGLRLIYYSQIVNDFQKGDIAEGYSVSREKKESFPLTVTSAQKNPTAFYLCASSITVNSNQPQHFGDGTRLSIL.

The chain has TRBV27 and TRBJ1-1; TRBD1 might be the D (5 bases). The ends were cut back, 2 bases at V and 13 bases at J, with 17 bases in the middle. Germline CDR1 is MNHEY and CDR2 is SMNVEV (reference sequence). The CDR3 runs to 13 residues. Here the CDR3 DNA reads TGTGCCAGCAGTTTAGGGGCCCCGATTTTGCTTTTCTTT. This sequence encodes CASSLGAPILLFF.